The 32 T cell receptor beta chains below were found in one sample sequenced in a study of OX40 agonist ivuxolimab in advanced cancers. Sequencing used immunoSEQ multiplex PCR; TCRdb keeps in-frame clones, though not all of them. The table has some 40,000 clones, 83% seen once. This material consisted of CD4+ or CD8+ T cells sorted from blood, taken in a trial of the OX40 agonist ivuxolimab. The receptor source for this set is an adult with an advanced solid tumor such as melanoma, head and neck, liver or kidney cancer.

Points on this clone: Additional DNA sequences in this sample encode the identical CDR3. The chain recombines TRBV27 with TRBJ1-5, with D possibly matching TRBD1 (5 bases). V shed 3 bases and J shed 7 bases, with 10 bases lying between them. CDR3 length equals 13 residues. Germline-derived CDR1 and CDR2 are MNHEY and SMNVEV (reference sequence). The CDR3 coding sequence is TGTGCCAGCAGTTTTGGGGCAGGACAGCCCCAGCATTTT. Translating it yields CASSFGAGQPQHF.

The chain is built from TRBV19 and TRBJ2-7, with D maybe TRBD1 (5 bases). V was trimmed by 3 bases and J by 4 bases, leaving 13 bases between them. The germline CDR1 and CDR2 sequences are LNHDA and SQIVND (reference sequence). This CDR3 has 14 amino acids. CDR3 residues: CASSIVAGKYEQYF. Here the CDR3 DNA reads TGTGCCAGTAGTATTGTGGCAGGGAAGTACGAGCAGTACTTC.

This chain links TRBV5-1 with TRBJ2-3; TRBD2 might be the D (7 bases). The CDR3 runs 14 residues. The V and J ends lost 1 base and 6 bases respectively, with 12 bases between them. Germline V gives CDR1 SGHRS, CDR2 YFSETQ. The CDR3 DNA reads TGCGCCAGCAGCTTGTCGGGGGGCTATGATACGCAGTATTTT. It codes for CASSLSGGYDTQYF.

The rearrangement joins TRBV30 to TRBJ1-1; 8 nucleotides line up with TRBD1. Germline lookup yields CDR1 GTSNPN and CDR2 SVGIG (reference sequence). V shed 1 base and J 5 bases; nucleotides not matched to a gene: 6. CDR3 length equals 14 residues. CDR3 residues: CAWSAKTGGTEAFF. The CDR3 region has the DNA TGTGCCTGGAGTGCTAAAACAGGGGGGACTGAAGCTTTCTTT.

This chain connects TRBV28 to TRBJ2-1, with 10 positions matching TRBD2. The CDR3 runs 16 residues. With 2 bases clipped from V and 7 bases from J, the junction kept 8 bases outside the gene matches. The V gene's germline CDR1 is MDHEN and CDR2 SYDVKM. The CDR3 nucleotides read TGTGCCAGCAGTTTACTCGCGACTAGCGGGTCGAATGAGCAGTTCTTC. This translates into CASSLLATSGSNEQFF.

V gene TRBV7-8 combines with J gene TRBJ1-1; a weak D match, TRBD1 (5 bases). The ends were cut back, 1 base at V and 2 bases at J, with 11 bases in the middle. The germline CDR1 and CDR2 sequences are SGHVS and FQNEAQ. The CDR3 covers 15 residues. Here the CDR3 reads CASSLVGGDNTEAFF. The CDR3 DNA follows: TGTGCCAGCAGCTTAGTTGGGGGAGACAACACTGAAGCTTTCTTT.

The chain is built from TRBV11-2 and TRBJ2-1; 9 bases fit TRBD2. The CDR3 has 15 residues. The germline CDR1 and CDR2 sequences are SGHAT and FQNNGV. V lost 3 bases and J lost 2; bases outside the gene matches: 2. DNA of the CDR3: TGTGCCAGCAGCTTGGCGGGGGGGCCCTACAATGAGCAGTTCTTC. Translating gives CASSLAGGPYNEQFF.

The chain links TRBV11-2 to TRBJ1-6, with D perhaps matching TRBD1 (5 bases). Trimming pared 2 bases from V and 8 bases from J, leaving 19 bases between. From germline, CDR1 is SGHAT and CDR2 FQNNGV. The CDR3 runs to 17 residues. The CDR3 protein is CASSLWFPGTGYSPLHF. The DNA of the CDR3 is TGTGCCAGCAGCTTATGGTTCCCGGGGACTGGCTATTCACCCCTCCACTTT.

The V and J genes are TRBV7-8 and TRBJ2-4, with 11 bases that match TRBD2. From germline, CDR1 is SGHVS and CDR2 FQNEAQ. V was pared by 5 bases and J by 0 bases, with 21 bases of the junction left unmatched. This CDR3 spans 22 amino acids. The CDR3 DNA sequence: TGTGCCAGCAGCCGGGTGGCTAGCGGGAGGCCCGGGGTTTGGCTAGCCAAAAACATTCAGTACTTC. As protein: CASSRVASGRPGVWLAKNIQYF.

This clone was seen only a few times. The CDR3 sequence: CASSLTAGTPGELFF. CDR3 DNA: TGTGCCAGCAGCCTAACTGCCGGGACACCCGGGGAGCTGTTTTTT. The genes are TRBV7-2 and TRBJ2-2; a possible D gene is TRBD1 (6 bases). The germline gives CDR1 SGHTA, CDR2 FQGNSA. The CDR3 length is 15 residues. V lost 5 bases, J lost 6 bases, and 16 bases lay in between.

The V and J genes are TRBV19 and TRBJ2-7, with unresolved D. CDR1 and CDR2 (germline): LNHDA, SQIVND (reference sequence). The CDR3 spans 12 residues. Trimming shortened V by 5 bases and J by 6 bases, and 11 bases separated the two germline ends. DNA of the CDR3: TGTGCCAGTAGTTTAGGAGTAACCGAGCAGTACTTC. Amino acid sequence: CASSLGVTEQYF.

The V call is TRBV6-6, the J call TRBJ1-1, with D unclear. V shed 8 bases and J shed 2 bases, with 9 bases lying between them. The CDR3 totals 12 residues. The V gene's germline CDR1 is MNHNY and CDR2 SVGAGI (reference sequence). DNA of the CDR3: TGTGCCAGCCAACGGGGTAACACTGAAGCTTTCTTT. Protein sequence: CASQRGNTEAFF.

The chain joins TRBV28 to TRBJ1-5; a possible D gene is TRBD1 (5 bases). The CDR3 is 15 residues long. V lost 1 base and J 5 bases, leaving 12 bases between the germline ends. Germline V gene lookup returns CDR1 MDHEN and CDR2 SYDVKM. The CDR3 loop is CASSLLQGWYQPQHF. The CDR3 coding sequence is TGTGCCAGCAGTTTATTGCAGGGATGGTATCAGCCCCAGCATTTT.

J is TRBJ1-1 and V is TRBV9; 8 nucleotides align to TRBD1. The CDR3 contains 13 residues. Looked up from germline, CDR1 is SGDLS and CDR2 is YYNGEE. The trim removed 4 bases at V and 6 bases at J, leaving 5 bases unmatched. CDR3 bases: TGTGCCAGCAGCCCCAGGACAGGGTCTGAAGCTTTCTTT. Its protein is CASSPRTGSEAFF.

The V call is TRBV7-6, the J call TRBJ2-1; 12 bases are a match to TRBD2. This CDR3 is 14 amino acids long. With 5 bases clipped from V and 6 bases from J, the junction kept 2 bases outside the gene matches. Germline lookup yields CDR1 SGHVS and CDR2 FNYEAQ. CDR3 region: CASSASGRANEQFF. In DNA form, the CDR3 reads TGTGCCAGCAGCGCTAGCGGGAGGGCCAATGAGCAGTTCTTC.

The genes are TRBV5-4 and TRBJ2-7, with D tentatively TRBD1 (6 bases). CDR1 is SGHNT and CDR2 is YYREEE in the germline V gene (reference sequence). The CDR3 is 15 amino acids. The ends were cut back, 2 bases at V and 2 bases at J, with 14 bases in the middle. In nucleotides, the CDR3 is TGTGCCAGCAGCTTAGCAACAGGGAGAACCTACGAGCAGTACTTC. It is translated as CASSLATGRTYEQYF.

The chain links TRBV6-6 to TRBJ2-7, with D possibly matching TRBD2 (6 bases). This CDR3 is 15 amino acids long. Trimming stripped 3 bases from V and 4 bases from J, with 16 bases between. CDR1 MNHNY and CDR2 SVGAGI come from the germline V gene (reference sequence). The CDR3 nucleotides read TGTGCCAGCAGTTATGACGGAGGGGTTCAGTACGAGCAGTACTTC. It encodes CASSYDGGVQYEQYF.

In DNA, the CDR3 is TGTGCCAGCAGTTACGGCTTGCGGGGAAACACTGAAGCTTTCTTT. Translating it yields CASSYGLRGNTEAFF. The chain is built from TRBV6-5 and TRBJ1-1; unclear D gene. Germline CDR1 and CDR2: MNHEY and SVGAGI. This CDR3 spans 15 amino acids. Between the trimmed V and J ends, which lost 2 bases and 2 bases, there was a span of 12 bases.

Only one count was recorded for this clone. This chain links TRBV5-1 with TRBJ2-1; 11 positions match TRBD2. The junction had 6 bases not matched to a gene; V was cut back by 0 bases and J by 10 bases. Germline CDR1 SGHRS, CDR2 YFSETQ. This CDR3 region has 15 residues. CDR3 protein: CASSLGTSGGQEQFF. CDR3 in DNA: TGCGCCAGCAGCTTGGGAACTAGCGGGGGCCAAGAGCAGTTCTTC.

This sequence joins TRBV12-5 and TRBJ2-1; no firm D call. The CDR3 has 17 amino acids. V lost 0 bases, J lost 0 bases, and 12 bases lay in between. CDR1 and CDR2 from the germline V gene are LGHNT and FRNRAP. CDR3 region: CASGLVLRVGSYNEQFF. CDR3 DNA: TGTGCTAGTGGTTTGGTACTCCGGGTTGGCTCCTACAATGAGCAGTTCTTC.

The chain has TRBV15 and TRBJ2-7; D gene uncertain. The CDR3 extends over 11 amino acids. Trimming took off 3 bases at V and 3 bases at J, with 3 bases between the two ends. CDR1 LNHNV and CDR2 YYDKDF come from the germline V gene (reference sequence). CDR3 bases: TGTGCCACCAGCAGTCTCTACGAGCAGTACTTC. Amino acids: CATSSLYEQYF.

The chain joins TRBV7-9 to TRBJ2-5; no definite D call. Germline V gene lookup returns CDR1 SEHNR and CDR2 FQNEAQ (reference sequence). The CDR3 sequence is 12 residues long. V was trimmed by 4 bases and J by 3 bases, leaving 6 bases between them. The CDR3 here is CASSYDEETQYF. Here the CDR3 DNA reads TGTGCCAGCAGCTACGACGAAGAGACCCAGTACTTC.

The chain uses TRBV6-5 and TRBJ2-1, with a possible D match to TRBD2 (6 bases). The germline V and J ends were trimmed by 2 bases and 8 bases, with 10 bases remaining between them. Germline CDR1 reads MNHEY; CDR2 reads SVGAGI. The CDR3 sequence is 13 residues long. CDR3 region: CASSYGDSHEQFF. The CDR3 DNA follows: TGTGCCAGCAGTTACGGGGACTCTCATGAGCAGTTCTTC.

The chain combines TRBV6-1 with TRBJ2-7; perhaps TRBD1 as D (5 bases). V shed 4 bases and J shed 3 bases, with 16 bases lying between them. The CDR3 extends over 15 amino acids. Germline lookup yields CDR1 MNHNS and CDR2 SASEGT. Here the CDR3 DNA reads TGTGCCAGCAGTGTAGGGCAGGGATTAGGCTACGAGCAGTACTTC. Its protein product is CASSVGQGLGYEQYF.

The chain employs TRBV28 and TRBJ1-1, with 10 bases matching TRBD1. The V gene's germline CDR1 is MDHEN and CDR2 SYDVKM. CDR3 size: 15 residues. The V gene end was trimmed by 4 bases and the J gene end by 3 bases; junction bases not matched to a gene: 5. The CDR3 region is CASSWGQGLYTEAFF. CDR3 in DNA: TGTGCCAGCAGTTGGGGACAGGGGCTATACACTGAAGCTTTCTTT.

The chain recombines TRBV27 with TRBJ1-2; tentatively, D is TRBD1 (5 bases). The CDR3 contains 13 residues. Germline CDR1 is MNHEY and CDR2 is SMNVEV (reference sequence). Trimming took off 5 bases at V and 7 bases at J, with 14 bases between the two ends. The CDR3 spells CASSPGQGGGYTF. CDR3 bases: TGTGCCAGCAGTCCGGGGCAGGGTGGTGGCTACACCTTC.

The chain joins TRBV5-6 to TRBJ2-2; D ambiguous. V lost 1 base and J 1 base, leaving 5 bases between the germline ends. CDR3 size: 14 residues. CDR1 is SGHDT and CDR2 is YYEEEE in the germline V gene. CDR3 in amino acids: CASSLSGNTGELFF. The CDR3 bases are TGTGCCAGCAGCTTGTCTGGGAACACCGGGGAGCTGTTTTTT.

CDR3 region: CASKLGRTNTGELFF. The CDR3 DNA is TGTGCCAGCAAACTGGGACGGACGAACACCGGGGAGCTGTTTTTT. The chain links TRBV6-1 to TRBJ2-2; D is perhaps TRBD1 or TRBD2 (5 bases each). Trimming took 7 bases from V and 0 from J, leaving 12 bases between them. There are 15 residues in the CDR3. From germline, CDR1 is MNHNS and CDR2 SASEGT.

The gene calls are TRBV11-1 and TRBJ2-4, with D maybe TRBD1 (6 bases). Trimming stripped 5 bases from V and 0 bases from J, with 14 bases between. Germline CDR1 reads SGHAT; CDR2 reads FQDESV (reference sequence). The CDR3 contains 16 residues. The CDR3 DNA reads as TGTGCCAGCAGCCCGGACAGATCCTTAGCCAAAAACATTCAGTACTTC. Translation: CASSPDRSLAKNIQYF.

The chain is built from TRBV7-3 and TRBJ2-5, with D possibly TRBD2 on 7 matching bases. Per germline, CDR1 SGHTA and CDR2 FQGTGA. The CDR3 has 15 residues. The germline V and J ends were trimmed by 4 bases and 5 bases, with 17 bases remaining between them. CDR3 protein: CASSSRGAFEETQYF. The CDR3 DNA sequence: TGTGCCAGCAGCTCTCGGGGGGCGTTCGAGGAGACCCAGTACTTC. Full variable domain (remainder filled in from reference TRBV7-3 and TRBJ2-5): GAGVSQTPSNKVTEKGKYVELRCDPISGHTALYWYRQSLGQGPEFLIYFQGTGAADDSGLPNDRFFAVRPEGSVSTLKIQRTERGDSAVYLCASSSRGAFEETQYFGPGTRLLVL.

This chain uses TRBV7-9 with TRBJ2-5, with 7 nucleotides matching TRBD2. The CDR3 runs 15 residues. The V and J ends lost 3 bases and 5 bases, in that order; junction bases with no gene match: 9. Germline CDR1 SEHNR, CDR2 FQNEAQ (reference sequence). The CDR3 region is CASSLLTPGGETQYF. The DNA of the CDR3 is TGTGCCAGCAGCTTGTTGACACCCGGGGGGGAGACCCAGTACTTC.

The rearrangement joins TRBV6-1 to TRBJ2-5; 11 bases map to TRBD2. Germline V gene data show CDR1 as MNHNS and CDR2 as SASEGT. V shed 4 bases, J shed 9 bases, and the junction held 4 bases outside the gene matches. The CDR3 totals 13 residues. The chain's CDR3 is CASSVRLAGSQYF. DNA of the CDR3: TGTGCCAGCAGTGTAAGACTAGCGGGGTCCCAGTACTTC.